This T cell receptor (beta chain) was sequenced during a study of immune evolution from preneoplasia to lung adenocarcinoma. General study points: Later-stage lesions appeared to have more T cells, more diversity, less clonality. From normal lung to invasive adenocarcinoma, top clone frequencies appeared to decrease.

The CDR3 runs to 15 residues. Germline values: CDR1 SGHKS, CDR2 YYEKEE (reference sequence). Deletions cut 0 bases from V and 7 bases from J, with 13 bases between. Turning to this clone: Antigen unknown.

Profiled with immunoSEQ multiplex PCR; TCRdb holds only in-frame clones, not every one. There are roughly 11,000 clones in the sample; about 78% occur only once, and around 4.2% lies in the top ten. Nucleic acids came from premalignant or tumor cells enriched by macro-dissection. V usage is TRBV5-5 and J usage is TRBJ1-4; possible D gene TRBD1, 6 bases. This receptor was taken from a person between 55 and 80 years old with lung adenocarcinoma. Sequencing was performed on FFPE minimally invasive lung adenocarcinoma tissue. The CDR3 sequence is CASSLALGAFEKLFF. CDR3 in DNA: TGTGCCAGCAGCTTGGCTTTGGGGGCTTTTGAAAAACTGTTTTTT.